A selection of T cell receptor beta chains follows, all from one sample in a study of Graves' ophthalmopathy and Graves' hyperthyroidism. MiXCR, run by TCRdb on the multiplex PCR reads, gives a single entry per CDR3 protein. The data contain a few hundred thousand distinct CDR3 sequences, 20% to 25% of them singletons. Sequencing used peripheral blood. The receptors originated from a woman aged 18-30 years with stable Graves' hyperthyroidism. The CDR3 runs from the conserved cysteine through the conserved F or W. The D gene is left open where the match is weak. Clone size is stated in some rows and not others, as once, few, many or a class when expanded.

CDR3 protein: CASSPRTGWEQYF
CDR3 DNA: TGTGCCAGCAGCCCTAGGACAGGGTGGGAGCAGTACTTC
clone size: few
D gene: TRBD1
V gene: TRBV13
J gene: TRBJ2-7

CDR3 protein: CASSYKRAGVYEQYF
CDR3 DNA: TGTGCCAGCAGTTACAAGCGGGCAGGGGTATACGAGCAGTACTTC
clone size: many
D gene: NA
V gene: TRBV6-5
J gene: TRBJ2-7

CDR3 protein: CASSLAKWVVRKETQYF
CDR3 DNA: TGCGCCAGCAGCTTGGCTAAATGGGTCGTGAGGAAAGAGACCCAGTACTTC
clone size: many
D gene: NA
V gene: TRBV5-1
J gene: TRBJ2-5

CDR3 protein: CASRKKSAGAEGTEAFF
CDR3 DNA: TGCGCCAGCAGAAAAAAATCTGCAGGGGCAGAGGGCACTGAAGCTTTCTTT
clone size: many
D gene: NA
V gene: TRBV5-1
J gene: TRBJ1-1

CDR3 protein: CASSDPGTGELFF
CDR3 DNA: TGTGCCAGCAGTGATCCTGGCACCGGGGAGCTGTTTTTT
clone size: NA
D gene: NA
V gene: TRBV6-1
J gene: TRBJ2-2

CDR3 protein: CASLLPSGSNTGELFF
CDR3 DNA: TGCGCCAGCCTTCTACCTAGCGGGAGTAACACCGGGGAGCTGTTTTTT
clone size: NA
D gene: TRBD2
V gene: TRBV10-2
J gene: TRBJ2-2

CDR3 protein: CASSDGAAGSGNTIYF
CDR3 DNA: TGTGCCAGCAGTGACGGAGCGGCGGGCTCTGGAAACACCATATATTTT
clone size: NA
D gene: NA
V gene: TRBV6-1
J gene: TRBJ1-3

CDR3 protein: CASSIKQTMNTEAFF
CDR3 DNA: TGTGCCAGTAGTATTAAACAGACGATGAACACTGAAGCTTTCTTT
clone size: many
D gene: NA
V gene: TRBV19
J gene: TRBJ1-1

CDR3 protein: CASSPWTGASYEQYF
CDR3 DNA: TGTGCCAGCAGTCCCTGGACAGGGGCTTCCTACGAGCAGTACTTC
clone size: NA
D gene: TRBD1
V gene: TRBV6-2/TRBV6-3
J gene: TRBJ2-7

CDR3 protein: CASSLQGTGTEAFF
CDR3 DNA: TGTGCCAGCAGCTTACAAGGGACGGGGACTGAAGCTTTCTTT
clone size: many
D gene: NA
V gene: TRBV11-2
J gene: TRBJ1-1

CDR3 protein: CASSLIGTGGGTEAFF
CDR3 DNA: TGCGCCAGCAGCTTGATCGGGACAGGGGGCGGGACTGAAGCTTTCTTT
clone size: many
D gene: TRBD1
V gene: TRBV5-1
J gene: TRBJ1-1

CDR3 protein: CASSFIPWTGAYEQYF
CDR3 DNA: TGTGCCAGCAGTTTTATCCCTTGGACGGGAGCGTACGAGCAGTACTTC
clone size: NA
D gene: NA
V gene: TRBV28
J gene: TRBJ2-7

CDR3 protein: CASSYPFTGQDHSYEQYF
CDR3 DNA: TGTGCCAGCAGTTACCCCTTTACTGGACAGGACCACTCCTACGAGCAGTACTTC
clone size: many
D gene: TRBD1
V gene: TRBV6-2/TRBV6-3
J gene: TRBJ2-7

CDR3 protein: CASSTGQGMGTEAFF
CDR3 DNA: TGCGCCAGCAGCACGGGACAGGGGATGGGGACTGAAGCTTTCTTT
clone size: many
D gene: TRBD1
V gene: TRBV5-1
J gene: TRBJ1-1

CDR3 protein: CASSFPQTLEQYF
CDR3 DNA: TGTGCCAGCAGCTTTCCTCAGACTCTCGAGCAGTACTTC
clone size: NA
D gene: NA
V gene: TRBV11-2
J gene: TRBJ2-7

CDR3 protein: CASSLVTGTGLPVTQYF
CDR3 DNA: TGTGCCAGCAGCTTGGTAACCGGGACAGGCCTACCGGTGACCCAGTACTTC
clone size: NA
D gene: TRBD1
V gene: TRBV5-6
J gene: TRBJ2-5

CDR3 protein: CASGQANNYGYTF
CDR3 DNA: TGTGCCAGTGGACAGGCCAATAACTATGGCTACACCTTC
clone size: NA
D gene: TRBD1
V gene: TRBV6-1
J gene: TRBJ1-2

CDR3 protein: CSARDLGGGWREQYF
CDR3 DNA: TGCAGTGCTAGAGATCTGGGAGGAGGATGGAGGGAGCAGTACTTC
clone size: many
D gene: NA
V gene: TRBV20-1
J gene: TRBJ2-7

CDR3 protein: CASSVGQGVWYGYTF
CDR3 DNA: TGTGCCAGCAGCGTAGGACAGGGGGTGTGGTATGGCTACACCTTC
clone size: many
D gene: TRBD1
V gene: TRBV7-2
J gene: TRBJ1-2

CDR3 protein: CASSQARTGRRGWTEAFF
CDR3 DNA: TGTGCCAGCAGCCAGGCTCGAACAGGCCGACGGGGATGGACTGAAGCTTTCTTT
clone size: few
D gene: NA
V gene: TRBV3-1
J gene: TRBJ1-1

CDR3 protein: CASRRAGGGNQPQHF
CDR3 DNA: TGTGCCAGCCGTAGGGCAGGTGGAGGCAATCAGCCCCAGCATTTT
clone size: many
D gene: NA
V gene: TRBV19
J gene: TRBJ1-5

CDR3 protein: CASSQGTAAQPQHF
CDR3 DNA: TGCGCCAGCAGCCAAGGGACAGCCGCCCAGCCCCAGCATTTT
clone size: NA
D gene: NA
V gene: TRBV4-1
J gene: TRBJ1-5

CDR3 protein: CASSKTQSLGAGVSGYTF
CDR3 DNA: TGTGCCAGTAGTAAAACGCAGTCCCTCGGGGCAGGAGTAAGTGGCTACACCTTC
clone size: NA
D gene: NA
V gene: TRBV19
J gene: TRBJ1-2

CDR3 protein: CASSLSYRSPPETQYF
CDR3 DNA: TGTGCCAGCAGTTTAAGTTATAGATCCCCCCCGGAGACCCAGTACTTC
clone size: many
D gene: NA
V gene: TRBV27
J gene: TRBJ2-5

CDR3 protein: CASSIPGTVPGNTIYF
CDR3 DNA: TGTGCCAGCAGTATCCCCGGGACAGTCCCAGGAAACACCATATATTTT
clone size: NA
D gene: TRBD1
V gene: TRBV12-3/TRBV12-4
J gene: TRBJ1-3

CDR3 protein: CASSVRQGPNTEAFF
CDR3 DNA: TGTGCCAGCAGCGTGAGACAGGGCCCGAACACTGAAGCTTTCTTT
clone size: many
D gene: TRBD1
V gene: TRBV9
J gene: TRBJ1-1

CDR3 protein: CASSQDSVGVLIPGELFF
CDR3 DNA: TGCGCCAGCAGCCAAGATTCAGTAGGGGTTCTAATTCCCGGGGAGCTGTTTTTT
clone size: NA
D gene: NA
V gene: TRBV4-3
J gene: TRBJ2-2

CDR3 protein: CASSRKTGAYEQYF
CDR3 DNA: TGTGCCAGCAGCCGTAAGACAGGAGCCTACGAGCAGTACTTC
clone size: few
D gene: NA
V gene: TRBV3-1
J gene: TRBJ2-7

CDR3 protein: CASSLRTGTSTDTQYF
CDR3 DNA: TGTGCCAGTAGTCTCCGGACAGGAACCAGCACAGATACGCAGTATTTT
clone size: NA
D gene: TRBD1
V gene: TRBV19
J gene: TRBJ2-3

CDR3 protein: CASRNRGRWPLHF
CDR3 DNA: TGTGCCAGCAGGAATCGGGGTCGGTGGCCCCTCCACTTT
clone size: many
D gene: NA
V gene: TRBV6-1
J gene: TRBJ1-6

CDR3 protein: CASSLGQLTGADYEQYF
CDR3 DNA: TGTGCCAGCAGCTTAGGCCAATTGACAGGGGCGGACTACGAGCAGTACTTC
clone size: many
D gene: TRBD1
V gene: TRBV13
J gene: TRBJ2-7

CDR3 protein: CAWSTVRNNQPQHF
CDR3 DNA: TGTGCCTGGAGTACCGTCCGCAACAATCAGCCCCAGCATTTT
clone size: many
D gene: NA
V gene: TRBV30
J gene: TRBJ1-5

CDR3 protein: CSARNRLRESGNQPQHF
CDR3 DNA: TGCAGTGCTAGAAATAGACTAAGGGAATCGGGCAATCAGCCCCAGCATTTT
clone size: few
D gene: NA
V gene: TRBV20-1
J gene: TRBJ1-5

CDR3 protein: CSARLRFYEQYF
CDR3 DNA: TGCAGTGCTAGACTCCGATTCTACGAGCAGTACTTC
clone size: many
D gene: NA
V gene: TRBV20-1
J gene: TRBJ2-7

CDR3 protein: CASSLAEGVDEAFF
CDR3 DNA: TGTGCCAGCAGTTTAGCAGAGGGTGTAGATGAAGCTTTCTTT
clone size: NA
D gene: NA
V gene: TRBV12-3/TRBV12-4
J gene: TRBJ1-1

CDR3 protein: CASSSTAGTGVFLGYGYTF
CDR3 DNA: TGCGCCAGCAGCTCGACTGCCGGGACAGGGGTATTTCTTGGCTATGGCTACACCTTC
clone size: NA
D gene: TRBD1
V gene: TRBV5-1
J gene: TRBJ1-2

CDR3 protein: CASSFTGLETQYF
CDR3 DNA: TGTGCCAGCAGTTTTACGGGGCTCGAGACCCAGTACTTC
clone size: many
D gene: NA
V gene: TRBV6-5
J gene: TRBJ2-5

CDR3 protein: CSATQAAGGGNIQYF
CDR3 DNA: TGCAGTGCTACTCAGGCAGCGGGAGGGGGAAACATTCAGTACTTC
clone size: NA
D gene: TRBD2
V gene: TRBV20-1
J gene: TRBJ2-4